The subject of this entry is one T cell receptor (beta chain). Its antigen is not known. This sample is drawn from a study of Ad26.COV2.S vaccination and SARS-CoV-2 variants. For the study at large: COV1001, an Ad26.COV2.S trial, supplied this vaccine-arm donor. Participants got Ad26.COV2.S intramuscularly, once or twice 56 days apart.

Clones were read by immunoSEQ multiplex PCR, and TCRdb kept only the in-frame ones, dropping some. The repertoire has more than 400,000 clones, 92% of them found once; the top ten carry about 1.7%. The sample's treatment: roughly 19 received Ad26.COV2.S at low or high dose, single or two shots; roughly five received placebo; per-sample allocation not given. Sample collection was performed on day 63 after the first vaccine or placebo injection. Points from the study as a whole: There was reportedly substantial breadth in spike-specific CD8+ and CD4+ T cell responses after vaccination.

Looked up from germline, CDR1 is LNHDA and CDR2 is SQIVND (reference sequence). V gave up 3 bases and J gave up 5 bases, with 14 bases separating them. The CDR3 consists of 15 residues. This chain uses TRBV19 with TRBJ1-5, with a tentative D call TRBD1 (5 bases). This TCR derives from a person aged 18 to 59 who received the Ad26.COV2.S COVID-19 vaccine or a placebo. The specimen comprised peripheral blood, sampled in a trial of Ad26.COV2.S vaccine versus placebo. Here the CDR3 reads CASSIRGAVDQPQHF. The CDR3 region has the DNA TGTGCCAGTAGTATTAGAGGGGCGGTTGATCAGCCCCAGCATTTT.